The sample holds a few counts of the clone carrying this T cell receptor (beta chain). Its antigen is undetermined. The record originates from a study of CD8 T cells in ankylosing spondylitis. TCRdb fed the 5' RACE reads into MiXCR, producing one record per CDR3 protein. Of roughly 440,000 distinct CDR3 sequences listed, approximately 17% are singletons. Whole-study results and caveats: Seemingly distinctive of ankylosing spondylitis blood was a TCR beta motif formed by eight highly homologous variants.

This CDR3 has 14 amino acids. V lost 3 bases and J lost 6; bases outside the gene matches: 5. Per the germline V gene, CDR1 is MNHEY and CDR2 is SVGAGI. The sequenced sample consisted of blood, either unsorted or a sorted T cell fraction (not recorded which). The rearrangement uses TRBV6-5 and TRBJ2-7, with 10 bases identical to TRBD1. This TCR was recovered from a male donor with ankylosing spondylitis. The chain's CDR3 is CASSYKGQGGEQYF. Here the CDR3 DNA reads TGTGCCAGCAGTTATAAAGGACAGGGGGGCGAGCAGTACTTC.